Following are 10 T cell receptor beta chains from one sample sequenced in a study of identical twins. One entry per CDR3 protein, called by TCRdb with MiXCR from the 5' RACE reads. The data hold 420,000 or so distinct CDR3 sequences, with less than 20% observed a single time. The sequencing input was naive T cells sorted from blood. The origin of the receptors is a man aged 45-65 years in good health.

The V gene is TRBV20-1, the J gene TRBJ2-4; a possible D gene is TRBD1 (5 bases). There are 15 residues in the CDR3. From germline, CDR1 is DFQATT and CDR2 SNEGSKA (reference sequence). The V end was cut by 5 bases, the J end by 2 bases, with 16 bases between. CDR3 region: CSAGYRRETKNIQYF. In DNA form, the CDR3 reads TGCAGTGCTGGTTACCGCAGGGAAACCAAAAACATTCAGTACTTC.

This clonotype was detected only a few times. The CDR3 region has the DNA TGTGCCAGCTCAACCCGGGACAGGGGCGAGCAGTACTTC. It encodes CASSTRDRGEQYF. This rearrangement joins TRBV18 to TRBJ2-7; TRBD1 matches at 10 bases. The ends lost 5 bases at V and 6 bases at J; junction bases unmatched: 4. The CDR3 is made up of 13 amino acids. In germline, CDR1 is KGHSH, CDR2 LQKENI.

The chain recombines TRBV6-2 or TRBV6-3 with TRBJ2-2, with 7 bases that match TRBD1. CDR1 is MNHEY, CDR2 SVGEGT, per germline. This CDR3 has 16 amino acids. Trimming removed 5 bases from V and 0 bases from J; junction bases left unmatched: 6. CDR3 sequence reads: CASSKTGTANTGELFF. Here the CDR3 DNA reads TGTGCCAGCAGTAAGACCGGGACAGCGAACACCGGGGAGCTGTTTTTT.

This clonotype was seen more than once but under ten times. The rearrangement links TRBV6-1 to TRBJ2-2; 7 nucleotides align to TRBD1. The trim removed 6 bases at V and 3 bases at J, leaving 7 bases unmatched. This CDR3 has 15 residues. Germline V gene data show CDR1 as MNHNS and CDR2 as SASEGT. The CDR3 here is CASRLTGMDTGELFF. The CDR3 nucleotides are TGTGCCAGCAGGTTGACAGGGATGGACACCGGGGAGCTGTTTTTT.

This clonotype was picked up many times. In nucleotides, the CDR3 is TGTGCCAGCAGTCCGCCGGGACTAGCGTTCGCCGGGGAGCTGTTTTTT. Protein: CASSPPGLAFAGELFF. The genes are TRBV6-2 or TRBV6-3 and TRBJ2-2; 10 bases are shared with TRBD2. This CDR3 comprises 16 residues. CDR1 and CDR2 (germline): MNHEY, SVGEGT. Trimming at V came to 5 bases and at J to 6 bases, leaving 9 bases not matched to a gene.

CDR3 coding DNA: TGTGCCAGCAGCTATCTGGGCGGGGCCAACGTCCTGACTTTC. Translated, it gives CASSYLGGANVLTF. This chain connects TRBV6-5 to TRBJ2-6; D not resolved. Trimming left V 6 bases short and J 4 bases short, with 10 bases between. CDR3 length: 14 amino acids. Germline V lookup: CDR1 MNHEY, CDR2 SVGAGI.

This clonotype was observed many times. The CDR3 sequence is CASGIEGYTF. The CDR3 DNA reads as TGTGCCAGCGGTATCGAGGGCTACACCTTC. The chain recombines TRBV6-1 with TRBJ1-2; D gene ambiguous. There are 10 residues in the CDR3. The germline V and J ends were trimmed by 8 bases and 8 bases, with 9 bases remaining between them. Per germline, CDR1 MNHNS and CDR2 SASEGT.

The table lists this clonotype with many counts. DNA for the CDR3: TGCAGTGCTAGACAGGACAGGGCCCCCACCGGGGAGCTGTTTTTT. This encodes CSARQDRAPTGELFF. This sequence joins TRBV20-1 and TRBJ2-2; 8 bases map to TRBD1. The germline V gene encodes CDR1 DFQATT and CDR2 SNEGSKA (reference sequence). The CDR3 is 15 amino acids. Trimming cost V 2 bases and J 4 bases; bases outside gene matches: 6.

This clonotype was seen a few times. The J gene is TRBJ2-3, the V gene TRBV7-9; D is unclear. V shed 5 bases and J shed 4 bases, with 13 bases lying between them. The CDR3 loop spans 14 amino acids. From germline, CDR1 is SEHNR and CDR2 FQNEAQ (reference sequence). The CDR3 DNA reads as TGTGCCAGCAGCCTACCTCTTATAGCAGATACGCAGTATTTT. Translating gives CASSLPLIADTQYF.

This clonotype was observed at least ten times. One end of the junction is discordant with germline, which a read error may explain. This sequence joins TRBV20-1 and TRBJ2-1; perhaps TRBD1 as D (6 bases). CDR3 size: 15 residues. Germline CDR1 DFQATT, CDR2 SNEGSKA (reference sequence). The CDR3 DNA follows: TGCAGTGCGAGAGATGGCCCGACAGGACACAATGAGCAGTTCTTC. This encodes CSARDGPTGHNEQFF.